What follows describes a single TCR beta chain. The entry originates in a study of blood T cell repertoires in COVID-19. Across the whole study: The samples span acute and convalescent COVID-19 from the United States, Italy and Spain. T cells, B-cell-depleted T cells, or PBMCs supplied cDNA or gDNA.

Original processing notes: The assay estimated nucleated cells by amplifying reference gene primers. TCRdb's copy holds only in-frame clones and misses some; the assay was immunoSEQ multiplex PCR. V and J calls and clone size are as listed in that table; D and trimming were resolved from the DNA. This table holds roughly 62,000 clones, approximately 86% found once. The clonotype comes from a human donor with active COVID-19. The donor label of this sample is uncertain. Sequencing was carried out using peripheral blood.

CDR3 sequence reads: CASSESGRGPPQYF. The DNA for the CDR3 is TGTGCCAGCAGTGAGTCCGGGCGGGGACCGCCGCAGTATTTT. The rearrangement links TRBV6-1 to TRBJ2-3, with D perhaps matching TRBD2 (6 bases). Trimming took off 3 bases at V and 10 bases at J, with 17 bases between the two ends. Germline loops: CDR1 MNHNS, CDR2 SASEGT. The CDR3 runs to 14 residues.